This T cell receptor beta chain stems from a study of cytomegalovirus exposure and HLA in healthy donors. General study points: There were some public TCRs occurring in many donors, but most TCR sequences were rare. Accurate prediction of most subjects' HLA-A and HLA-B alleles from TCR beta sequences was reported.

Concerning this clone: The target antigen is unknown.

Germline CDR1 reads LNHDA; CDR2 reads SQIVND (reference sequence). Trimming removed 4 bases at V and 4 bases at J, with 13 bases between. The CDR3 is made up of 14 amino acids. 13 Jbeta primers and 60 Vbeta primers were used for the PCR. Here immunoSEQ multiplex PCR was the method, and the copy in TCRdb shows in-frame clones only, minus some. This sample carries hundreds of thousands of clones, 70% to 85% of them seen once, and the ten largest clones take under 0.25%. J is TRBJ1-2 and V is TRBV19; D is unresolved. What was sequenced was PBMCs. The receptor was derived from a girl aged 2-10 years in good health and CMV-seronegative. CDR3 in DNA: TGTGCCAGTAGTACCCAGGCCGCCGGCTATGGCTACACCTTC. Its translation is CASSTQAAGYGYTF.